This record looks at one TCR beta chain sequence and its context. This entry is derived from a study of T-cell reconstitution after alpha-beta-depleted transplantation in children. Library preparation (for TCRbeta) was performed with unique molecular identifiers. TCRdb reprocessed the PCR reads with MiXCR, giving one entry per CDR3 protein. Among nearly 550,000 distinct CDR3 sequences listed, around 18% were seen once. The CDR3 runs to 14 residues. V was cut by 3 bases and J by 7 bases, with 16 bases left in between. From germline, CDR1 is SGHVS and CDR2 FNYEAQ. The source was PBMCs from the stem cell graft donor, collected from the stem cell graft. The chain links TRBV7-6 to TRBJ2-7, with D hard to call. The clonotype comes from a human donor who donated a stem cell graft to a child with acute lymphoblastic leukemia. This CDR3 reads CASSFNPSSWEQYF. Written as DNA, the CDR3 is TGTGCCAGCAGCTTCAATCCCAGCTCCTGGGAGCAGTACTTC.